Presented here are 31 T cell receptor beta chains from one specimen sequenced in a study of T-cell memory formation after mild COVID-19 (dated by TCRdb to the early 2020s). Libraries were prepared through 5' RACE. The sequencing machine was an Illumina NovaSeq 6000. Clones were called with MiXCR by TCRdb after fastp trimmed the public reads at Q25, and only in-frame beta chains were retained. Rows are combined by CDR3 protein, so each entry shows the most common genes and DNA. This sample is represented by 190,000 or so distinct CDR3 sequences; about 21% of them were singletons. Jointly, the top ten make up 23% of the sample. Sequences were obtained from PBMCs or a T cell subset sorted from them (not recorded which). Receptors were obtained from an adult woman who had mild COVID-19 (a few samples of this study predate the infection). The sample titles of this study are shuffled in the database, so cell type and time point are left out; the donor was told from shared clones.

V and J are TRBV24-1 and TRBJ1-2, with D unclear. Trimming left V 6 bases short and J 5 bases short, with 12 bases between. Germline V lookup: CDR1 KGHDR, CDR2 SFDVKD. The CDR3 runs to 13 residues. The CDR3 is CATSIGPGYGYTF. Here the CDR3 DNA reads TGTGCCACCAGTATCGGACCGGGTTATGGCTACACCTTC.

This clonotype has a handful of counts. This rearrangement joins TRBV3-1 to TRBJ2-3, with 9 bases identical to TRBD2. Trimming removed 4 bases from V and 4 bases from J; junction bases left unmatched: 9. This CDR3 spans 16 amino acids. Germline lookup yields CDR1 LGHDT and CDR2 YNNKEL (reference sequence). The CDR3 DNA reads TGTGCCAGCAGCCCAAACCCGGGACTAGCAGCAGATACGCAGTATTTT. It translates to CASSPNPGLAADTQYF.

The V call is TRBV12-3 or TRBV12-4, the J call TRBJ2-3; no clear D. V lost 6 bases and J lost 6, with 10 bases in between. The CDR3 has 12 amino acids. The DNA of the CDR3 is TGTGCCAGCAGGGGCGTCGAGGATACGCAGTATTTT. Protein sequence: CASRGVEDTQYF.

This clonotype was seen only a few times. The rearrangement uses TRBV5-1 and TRBJ2-7, with a weak D call TRBD1 (5 bases). The germline V gene encodes CDR1 SGHRS and CDR2 YFSETQ. The V end was cut by 0 bases, the J end by 0 bases, with 7 bases between. This CDR3 is 14 amino acids long. CDR3 amino acids: CASSLDQGSYEQYF. The CDR3, as DNA: TGCGCCAGCAGCTTGGATCAGGGCTCCTACGAGCAGTACTTC.

Only a few counts were recorded for this clonotype. V usage is TRBV4-2 and J usage is TRBJ2-1, with unresolved D. The germline V and J ends were trimmed by 0 bases and 3 bases, with 9 bases remaining between them. CDR3 length: 15 amino acids. Germline CDR1 LGHNA, CDR2 YNFKEQ. CDR3 sequence (DNA): TGTGCCAGCAGCCAAGAGGACCACATCTACAATGAGCAGTTCTTC. Its protein is CASSQEDHIYNEQFF.

The rearrangement joins TRBV7-8 to TRBJ2-7; either TRBD1 or TRBD2 may supply D (5 bases each). V was cut by 5 bases and J by 2 bases, with 10 bases left in between. Germline CDR1 SGHVS, CDR2 FQNEAQ. This CDR3 has 13 residues. The CDR3 DNA reads as TGTGCCAGCAGCGCTGGGGGAGCCTACGAGCAGTACTTC. Translated, it gives CASSAGGAYEQYF.

This clonotype has only a few counts. This rearrangement joins TRBV20-1 to TRBJ1-2, with 8 bases matching TRBD1. The germline V gene has CDR1 DFQATT and CDR2 SNEGSKA (reference sequence). Trimming removed 0 bases from V and 7 bases from J; junction bases left unmatched: 4. The CDR3 is made up of 13 amino acids. CDR3 coding DNA: TGCAGTGCTAGAGATGCAGGGGGCGGTGGCTACACCTTC. It encodes CSARDAGGGGYTF.

This clonotype occurred a few times. This rearrangement joins TRBV9 to TRBJ2-3; unclear D gene. The germline V gene has CDR1 SGDLS and CDR2 YYNGEE. The V and J ends lost 1 base and 5 bases respectively, with 8 bases between them. The CDR3 is 13 amino acids. CDR3 sequence reads: CASSVLVGDTQYF. The CDR3 bases are TGTGCCAGCAGCGTATTAGTGGGAGATACGCAGTATTTT.

This clonotype has only a few counts. CDR3 region: CASSLASRTSGASSYEQYF. In DNA form, the CDR3 reads TGTGCCAGCAGCTTAGCCTCCAGGACTAGCGGGGCGTCCTCCTACGAGCAGTACTTC. V usage is TRBV7-6 and J usage is TRBJ2-7; 12 bases line up with TRBD2. The CDR3 extends over 19 amino acids. The trim removed 0 bases at V and 0 bases at J, leaving 9 bases unmatched. From germline, CDR1 is SGHVS and CDR2 FNYEAQ.

This clonotype turned up a few times. The V and J genes are TRBV6-5 and TRBJ2-5; no definite D call. The germline V gene has CDR1 MNHEY and CDR2 SVGAGI. The ends were cut back, 7 bases at V and 0 bases at J, with 6 bases in the middle. The CDR3 loop spans 12 amino acids. The CDR3 region is CASTPDQETQYF. In DNA form, the CDR3 reads TGTGCCAGCACTCCTGACCAAGAGACCCAGTACTTC.

The V call is TRBV28, the J call TRBJ2-2; D gene ambiguous. This CDR3 is 17 amino acids long. Germline V gene sequence: CDR1 MDHEN, CDR2 SYDVKM. V lost 6 bases and J 0 bases, leaving 17 bases between the germline ends. The CDR3 DNA reads as TGTGCCAGCAGAGTTGGGCCGCCTCTAACGAACACCGGGGAGCTGTTTTTT. It translates to CASRVGPPLTNTGELFF.

This clonotype has a handful of counts. The genes are TRBV5-1 and TRBJ2-1; D may be TRBD1 (5 bases). CDR1 SGHRS and CDR2 YFSETQ come from the germline V gene. Deletions cut 0 bases from V and 3 bases from J, with 13 bases between. This CDR3 is 16 amino acids long. Here the CDR3 reads CASSLGAGHFYNEQFF. The CDR3 bases are TGCGCCAGCAGCTTGGGGGCAGGGCATTTCTACAATGAGCAGTTCTTC.

There are a few counts of this clonotype. The chain is built from TRBV12-3 or TRBV12-4 and TRBJ2-7; no reliable D call. V lost 1 base and J lost 2, with 6 bases in between. This CDR3 has 13 amino acids. The CDR3 loop is CASSLGYTYEQYF. CDR3 in DNA: TGTGCCAGCAGTTTAGGTTATACCTACGAGCAGTACTTC.

The V gene is TRBV11-2, the J gene TRBJ2-5; perhaps TRBD2 as D (6 bases). The CDR3 runs to 16 residues. V shed 1 base and J shed 5 bases, with 17 bases lying between them. The V gene's germline CDR1 is SGHAT and CDR2 FQNNGV. For the CDR3, the DNA is TGTGCCAGCAGCTTAGGGTTCGGGGGTTCGGAGGAGACCCAGTACTTC. Protein sequence: CASSLGFGGSEETQYF.

This clonotype was counted between two and nine times. The chain joins TRBV7-6 to TRBJ1-1; the D gene is possibly TRBD1 (6 bases). Germline-derived CDR1 and CDR2 are SGHVS and FNYEAQ. The CDR3 is 18 residues long. Trimming left V 1 base short and J 6 bases short, with 24 bases between. CDR3 coding DNA: TGTGCCAGCAGCTTAGTAGGGGGGGCCGGGACCACGGCACCTGAAGCTTTCTTT. This translates into CASSLVGGAGTTAPEAFF.

The chain has TRBV9 and TRBJ2-3; D possibly corresponds to TRBD1 (6 bases). Germline loops: CDR1 SGDLS, CDR2 YYNGEE. The ends were cut back, 3 bases at V and 4 bases at J, with 15 bases in the middle. This CDR3 is built from 15 residues. CDR3 sequence (DNA): TGTGCCAGCAGCGCCCAACAGGGCTGGGCAGATACGCAGTATTTT. Protein: CASSAQQGWADTQYF.

This clonotype was detected many times. V usage is TRBV20-1 and J usage is TRBJ2-1; no reliable D call. This CDR3 is built from 17 residues. The V end lost 0 bases, the J end lost 6 bases, and 21 bases lay between the germline ends. Germline CDR1 DFQATT, CDR2 SNEGSKA (reference sequence). CDR3 loop: CSARDLVAQPRINEQFF. In DNA form, the CDR3 reads TGCAGTGCTAGAGATTTAGTAGCCCAACCAAGGATCAATGAGCAGTTCTTC.

This clonotype occurred a few times. The J gene is TRBJ2-1, the V gene TRBV7-2; no firm D call. V was pared by 7 bases and J by 8 bases, with 24 bases between. CDR1 SGHTA and CDR2 FQGNSA come from the germline V gene. The CDR3 loop spans 16 amino acids. The CDR3 region is CASNSLAAVLGDEQFF. In DNA form, the CDR3 reads TGTGCCAGCAACTCCCTCGCTGCGGTCCTAGGCGATGAGCAGTTCTTC. Variable domain in full (rest from reference TRBV7-2 and TRBJ2-1): GAGVSQSPSNKVTEKGKDVELRCDPISGHTALYWYRQSLGQGLEFLIYFQGNSAPDKSGLPSDRFSAERTGGSVSTLTIQRTQQEDSAVYLCASNSLAAVLGDEQFFGPGTRLTVL.

The gene calls are TRBV11-2 and TRBJ2-7, with D unclear. Trimming stripped 4 bases from V and 5 bases from J, with 12 bases between. There are 13 residues in the CDR3. From germline, CDR1 is SGHAT and CDR2 FQNNGV. The CDR3: CASSSRTLDEQYF. In nucleotides, the CDR3 is TGTGCCAGCAGCTCCCGGACGCTGGACGAGCAGTACTTC.

There are a few counts of this clonotype. The chain recombines TRBV10-3 with TRBJ2-3; 8 nucleotides align to TRBD2. Germline V CDR1 and CDR2: ENHRY, SYGVKD. The CDR3 is 15 amino acids. The ends lost 3 bases at V and 1 base at J; junction bases unmatched: 3. The CDR3 spells CAISDPLAGTDTQYF. The CDR3 DNA sequence: TGTGCCATCAGTGATCCACTAGCGGGCACAGATACGCAGTATTTT.

The table lists this clonotype with a few counts. V is TRBV9 and J is TRBJ2-7, with 8 bases that match TRBD1. V lost 3 bases to trimming and J lost 4 bases; unmatched junction nucleotides: 6. This CDR3 region has 14 residues. Germline V gives CDR1 SGDLS, CDR2 YYNGEE. The CDR3 protein is CASSGEQGEYEQYF. In DNA, the CDR3 is TGTGCCAGCAGCGGAGAACAGGGGGAATACGAGCAGTACTTC.

This clonotype came up a few times. The V call is TRBV7-9, the J call TRBJ2-7, with 8 bases fitting TRBD2. The CDR3 totals 13 residues. Germline CDR1 is SEHNR and CDR2 is FQNEAQ (reference sequence). V trimming: 5 bases; J trimming: 12 bases; junction bases outside the gene matches: 12. CDR3 residues: CASSPRGGAPPYF. In DNA form, the CDR3 reads TGTGCCAGCAGCCCTCGGGGGGGGGCACCACCGTACTTC.

This clonotype was seen a handful of times. The chain carries TRBV15 and TRBJ1-1, with D tentatively TRBD1 (6 bases). The CDR3 loop spans 15 amino acids. Germline values: CDR1 LNHNV, CDR2 YYDKDF (reference sequence). V was shortened by 0 bases and J by 5 bases, with 13 bases between the two germline ends. CDR3 protein: CATSREDRFDTEAFF. The CDR3 bases are TGTGCCACCAGCAGAGAGGACAGATTCGATACTGAAGCTTTCTTT.

In this sample, this clonotype turned up once. The chain is built from TRBV6-4 and TRBJ2-7; a weak D match, TRBD1 (8 bases). Germline CDR1 and CDR2: MRHNA and SNTAGT. V shed 4 bases and J shed 6 bases, with 13 bases lying between them. CDR3 length equals 13 residues. The CDR3 DNA reads TGTGCCAGCAGTGCGACAGGGGAGGGCGAGCAGTACTTC. Translated, it gives CASSATGEGEQYF.

This clonotype has more than one count but fewer than ten. This chain connects TRBV7-3 to TRBJ2-2; 8 nucleotides match TRBD2. The J segment lost 1 base and the V segment lost 3 bases, leaving 10 bases of the junction unmatched. Looked up from germline, CDR1 is SGHTA and CDR2 is FQGTGA. The CDR3 length is 18 residues. The CDR3 region has the DNA TGTGCCAGCAGCTTCCCGGAGAGCGGGGGCCTGAACACCGGGGAGCTGTTTTTT. Its translation is CASSFPESGGLNTGELFF.

This clonotype was seen just once. This chain joins TRBV28 and TRBJ1-1; TRBD1 might be the D (6 bases). Trimming cost V 2 bases and J 0 bases, with 10 bases left between them. The CDR3 is made up of 15 amino acids. CDR1 and CDR2 (germline): MDHEN, SYDVKM. The DNA of the CDR3 is TGTGCCAGCAGTTTACGGACAGCCATGAACACTGAAGCTTTCTTT. Translating gives CASSLRTAMNTEAFF.

There are a few counts of this clonotype. The rearrangement uses TRBV29-1 and TRBJ2-7; TRBD2 matches at 10 bases. The V and J ends lost 8 bases and 3 bases, in that order; junction bases with no gene match: 13. Germline lookup yields CDR1 SQVTM and CDR2 ANQGSEA. The length of the CDR3 is 15 residues. The CDR3 here is CSSNRAGTSDYEQYF. In nucleotides, the CDR3 is TGCAGCTCCAATAGGGCGGGGACTAGCGACTACGAGCAGTACTTC.

CDR3 in amino acids: CASKQGQGIYEQYF. The CDR3 coding sequence is TGTGCCAGCAAGCAGGGACAGGGTATTTACGAGCAGTACTTC. The chain employs TRBV7-9 and TRBJ2-7; 9 bases fit TRBD1. CDR3 size: 14 residues. Germline V CDR1 and CDR2: SEHNR, FQNEAQ (reference sequence). V was pared by 7 bases and J by 4 bases, with 8 bases of the junction left unmatched.

This chain uses TRBV7-9 with TRBJ1-1, with D perhaps matching TRBD1 (5 bases). CDR1 and CDR2 (germline): SEHNR, FQNEAQ (reference sequence). The CDR3 has 14 amino acids. Trimming pared 1 base from V and 6 bases from J, leaving 12 bases between. The CDR3 bases are TGTGCCAGCAGCTTAGTGGGGGGTAGGTCTGAAGCTTTCTTT. It yields the protein CASSLVGGRSEAFF.

This clonotype occurred a few times. The chain uses TRBV5-1 and TRBJ2-7; 7 positions agree with TRBD1. Trimming took 5 bases from V and 0 from J; bases not matched to a gene: 8. Germline V lookup: CDR1 SGHRS, CDR2 YFSETQ. CDR3 length: 15 residues. The chain's CDR3 is CASRDTDRSSYEQYF. Here the CDR3 DNA reads TGCGCCAGCAGGGACACGGACAGGAGCTCCTACGAGCAGTACTTC.

The chain recombines TRBV9 with TRBJ1-1, with no clear D. The CDR3 spans 15 residues. V lost 4 bases, J lost 0 bases, and 13 bases lay in between. CDR1 is SGDLS and CDR2 is YYNGEE in the germline V gene. The CDR3 protein is CASSREDYMNTEAFF. The CDR3 DNA follows: TGTGCCAGCAGCAGGGAGGACTACATGAACACTGAAGCTTTCTTT.